This T cell receptor beta chain derives from a study of molecular identifiers for immune sequencing clone quantification. The bulk TCR libraries were made with methods described before and with listed TCR primers. TCRdb reprocessed the PCR reads with MiXCR, giving one entry per CDR3 protein. Seen here are 97,000 or so distinct CDR3 sequences, around 37% observed once, and the top ten hold roughly 9.3%. The CDR3 sequence is 19 residues long. Germline lookup yields CDR1 MNHNY and CDR2 SVGAGI (reference sequence). Trimming cost V 7 bases and J 1 base, with 26 bases left between them. Input material: naive CD8+ T cells from blood, with Jurkat cell RNA spiked in. Documented subset: FACS-sorted CD8+CD4-CCR7+CD45RA+ naive T cells. The clonotype originates from a human donor in good health. Some libraries in this study had Jurkat cell RNA spiked in. The chain combines TRBV6-6 with TRBJ1-5; TRBD1 is a possible D gene (5 bases). CDR3 in DNA: TGTGCCAGCACCCACCGGGGGAGGGTGAAATTTGTGAGCAATCAGCCCCAGCATTTT. Its translation: CASTHRGRVKFVSNQPQHF.